The 9 T cell receptor beta chains reported below all come from one sample, sequenced in a study of T cells in women clearing cervical HPV infection. Repertoires were generated with immunoSEQ multiplex PCR, while TCRdb's copy carries only in-frame clones and drops some. The listing contains 27,000 or so clones. Sequenced: blood buffy coat. These receptors originate from a woman aged 18-70 years with a cervical HPV16 infection that either progressed to CIN3+ or cleared (not recorded which).

Of note for this clone: An end of the junction differs from the germline gene, which may be a read error. The DNA ends 3 residues before the CDR3 does, and the rest of the CDR3 is filled in from the germline J gene. Other nucleotide sequences from this sample produce the same CDR3. The genes are TRBV7-9 and TRBJ1-3; D is perhaps TRBD1 (6 bases). Per the germline V gene, CDR1 is SEHNR and CDR2 is FQNEAQ (reference sequence). CDR3 length: 14 residues. CDR3 DNA, as far as it was read: TGTGCCGGGGGCCGGAAAGCTACGGGAAACACA. Encoded protein: CAGGRKATGNT. The whole CDR3 protein reads CAGGRKATGNTIYF.

With regard to this clone: The CDR3 end is not reached by the read, which stops 3 residues before it; the germline J gene fills it in. This rearrangement joins TRBV19 to TRBJ1-2, with D hard to call. The CDR3 runs 14 residues. Germline V gene data show CDR1 as LNHDA and CDR2 as SQIVND (reference sequence). Trimming stripped 4 bases from V and 4 bases from J, with 13 bases between. CDR3 protein: CASSTPGSAYGYTF. Partial CDR3 DNA: TGTGCCAGTAGTACCCCCGGGTCCGCCTATGGC.

Notes on this clone: The read ends 3 residues early relative to the CDR3; the germline J gene fills the gap. The genes are TRBV28 and TRBJ2-2; D may be TRBD2 (6 bases). The CDR3 has 15 residues. Deletions cut 5 bases from V and 5 bases from J, with 15 bases between. Germline CDR1 and CDR2: MDHEN and SYDVKM. The CDR3 bases that were read are TGTGCCAGCAGTATACCAGGGACTGGAACCGGGGAG. It is translated as CASSIPGTGTGE. The entire CDR3 sequence reads CASSIPGTGTGELFF. Looking up the rest from reference TRBV28 and TRBJ2-2 gives the full variable domain: DVKVTQSSRYLVKRTGEKVFLECVQDMDHENMFWYRQDPGLGLRLIYFSYDVKMKEKGDIPEGYSVSREKKERFSLILESASTNQTSMYLCASSIPGTGTGELFFGEGSRLTVL.

For this clone: The read terminates 3 residues ahead of where the CDR3 ends, so the germline J gene completes it. The chain employs TRBV2 and TRBJ1-5, with D possibly TRBD1 on 5 matching bases. Germline V gene lookup returns CDR1 SNHLY and CDR2 FYNNEI. The CDR3 is 15 amino acids. V was cut by 6 bases and J by 0 bases, with 12 bases left in between. Incomplete CDR3 DNA: TGTGCCAGCAGCGCAGGGTCGACTAGCAATCAGCCC. Translating it yields CASSAGSTSNQP. The full CDR3 is CASSAGSTSNQPQHF.

A word on this clone: Read coverage stops 3 residues before the CDR3 terminus; the germline J gene supplies the remainder. J is TRBJ1-2 and V is TRBV7-9; D unresolved. This CDR3 region has 14 residues. Germline assignment: CDR1 SEHNR and CDR2 FQNEAQ (reference sequence). V lost 0 bases to trimming and J lost 3 bases, with 8 bases between them. The CDR3 bases that were read are TGTGCCAGCAGCTTAGCAGAGACTGACTATGGC. It codes for CASSLAETDYG. Given in full, the CDR3 is CASSLAETDYGYTF.

As to this clone: The CDR3 is cut off 3 residues early in the read; its end comes from the germline J gene. The V gene is TRBV11-3, the J gene TRBJ2-1; no firm D call. Germline CDR1 reads SGHNT; CDR2 reads YENEEA. The CDR3 sequence is 12 residues long. V gave up 3 bases and J gave up 8 bases, with 8 bases separating them. Incomplete CDR3 DNA: TGTGCCAGCAGCTTGCAAGGGCATGAG. It yields the protein CASSLQGHE. The full CDR3 protein is CASSLQGHEQFF.

Concerning this clone itself: The read stops 3 residues short of the end of the CDR3; the missing end is completed from the germline J gene. V is TRBV13 and J is TRBJ1-1; 9 bases fit TRBD1. CDR1 is PRHDT, CDR2 FYEKMQ, per germline (reference sequence). CDR3 length equals 15 residues. The CDR3 region is CASSPRERDREPAFF. The CDR3 bases that were read are TGTGCCAGCAGCCCTCGGGAGCGGGACAGGGAGCCA.

Worth noting for this clone: The read ends 3 residues early relative to the CDR3; the germline J gene fills the gap. The rearrangement links TRBV12-5 to TRBJ2-3; 8 bases map to TRBD1. The germline V gene has CDR1 LGHNT and CDR2 FRNRAP. The CDR3 is 15 amino acids. V shed 5 bases and J 4 bases; nucleotides not matched to a gene: 8. CDR3 amino acids: CASGPVRGRPDTQYF. CDR3 DNA (partial): TGTGCTAGTGGTCCGGTCAGGGGGCGCCCAGATACG.

Regarding this clone: Coverage ceases 3 residues before the CDR3 finishes, and the germline J gene fills in the end. The rearrangement uses TRBV5-6 and TRBJ1-1; D might be TRBD1 (6 bases). Germline loops: CDR1 SGHDT, CDR2 YYEEEE. The CDR3 length is 13 residues. Trimming took off 2 bases at V and 5 bases at J, with 10 bases between the two ends. CDR3 amino acids: CASSLRRGTEAFF. The DNA read from the CDR3 is TGTGCCAGCAGCTTAAGGAGGGGGACTGAA. The full variable domain, with the rest looked up from reference TRBV5-6 and TRBJ1-1, is DAGVTQSPTHLIKTRGQQVTLRCSPKSGHDTVSWYQQALGQGPQFIFQYYEEEERQRGNFPDRFSGHQFPNYSSELNVNALLLGDSALYLCASSLRRGTEAFFGQGTRLTVV.